Listed here are 31 T cell receptor beta chains from one sample, sequenced in a study of blood T cell repertoires in COVID-19. Sequencing was performed with immunoSEQ multiplex PCR; in TCRdb, only in-frame clones are kept and a portion is missing. The repertoire holds some 18,000 clones, around nine tenths seen once, with around 10% in the top ten. The sample taken for sequencing was peripheral blood. The source of these receptors is a human donor in a cohort sampled during active COVID-19.

V usage is TRBV27 and J usage is TRBJ1-1; 7 bases fit TRBD1. The CDR3 covers 14 residues. Unmatched junction bases numbered 5, after V lost 6 bases and J lost 1 base. Germline CDR1 is MNHEY and CDR2 is SMNVEV (reference sequence). DNA of the CDR3: TGTGCCAGCAGAACAGGGGCAGAGAACACTGAAGCTTTCTTT. Translation: CASRTGAENTEAFF.

This clone was counted a few times. CDR3 DNA sequence: TGTGCCACCAGCAGTGGGACAGGGGATATTTTGGGCGGCTACACCTTC. This codes for CATSSGTGDILGGYTF. The chain couples TRBV15 to TRBJ1-2; 10 bases match TRBD1. Germline V gene lookup returns CDR1 LNHNV and CDR2 YYDKDF (reference sequence). V lost 3 bases and J lost 8; bases outside the gene matches: 12. The CDR3 runs 16 residues.

This clone was picked up one time. The chain couples TRBV9 to TRBJ1-1; D is possibly TRBD1 (5 bases). CDR3 size: 14 residues. V was cut by 3 bases and J by 5 bases, with 14 bases left in between. Germline V lookup: CDR1 SGDLS, CDR2 YYNGEE. This CDR3 reads CASSAQGGGTEAFF. CDR3 sequence (DNA): TGTGCCAGCAGCGCGCAGGGAGGCGGAACTGAAGCTTTCTTT.

V is TRBV3-1 (or the pseudogene TRBV3-2) and J is TRBJ1-2, with TRBD1 matching over 7 bases. This CDR3 contains 19 residues. CDR1 and CDR2 from the germline V gene are LGHDT and YNNKEL (reference sequence). V gave up 3 bases and J gave up 13 bases; unmatched junction bases: 29. Here the CDR3 reads CASSQGLYRNTGQWFVCTF. CDR3 bases: TGTGCCAGCAGCCAGGGGCTCTACAGAAATACGGGACAGTGGTTTGTTTGCACCTTC.

The rearrangement joins TRBV3-1 (or the pseudogene TRBV3-2) to TRBJ2-7; D is uncertain. CDR3 length equals 12 residues. Germline-derived CDR1 and CDR2 are LGHDT and YNNKEL (reference sequence). Trimming stripped 6 bases from V and 0 bases from J, with 6 bases between. The DNA for the CDR3 is TGTGCCAGCAGTCTCTCCTCCTACGAGCAGTACTTC. This encodes CASSLSSYEQYF.

The chain links TRBV10-3 to TRBJ2-1; tentatively, D is TRBD2 (7 bases). This CDR3 is 13 amino acids long. Trimming cost V 4 bases and J 8 bases, with 12 bases left between them. The germline V gene encodes CDR1 ENHRY and CDR2 SYGVKD. The CDR3: CAISARGQDEQFF. The CDR3 region has the DNA TGTGCCATCAGTGCGCGGGGGCAGGATGAGCAGTTCTTC.

The V call is TRBV4-1, the J call TRBJ2-7, with 7 positions matching TRBD2. J was trimmed by 2 bases and V by 3 bases; bases with no gene match: 7. The CDR3 contains 15 residues. CDR1 is MGHRA and CDR2 is YSYEKL in the germline V gene. CDR3 sequence reads: CASSQGGFRPYEQYF. The CDR3 DNA reads as TGCGCCAGCAGCCAGGGAGGGTTTAGACCCTACGAGCAGTACTTC.

This chain links TRBV2 with TRBJ1-1; no reliable D call. The CDR3 loop spans 13 amino acids. Germline loops: CDR1 SNHLY, CDR2 FYNNEI. Trimming cost V 6 bases and J 1 base, with 9 bases left between them. The CDR3 is CASSVEGNTEAFF. The DNA for the CDR3 is TGTGCCAGCAGCGTGGAGGGGAACACTGAAGCTTTCTTT.

This chain uses TRBV7-5 with TRBJ1-5; the tabulated D call, TRBD1, remains unverified against the DNA. TRBV7-5 is given as a pseudogene. The CDR3 contains 14 residues. The CDR3 is CARSLGRRDQPQHF. For the CDR3, the DNA is TGTGCCAGAAGCTTGGGCAGGCGAGATCAGCCCCAGCATTTT.

V usage is TRBV6-5 and J usage is TRBJ2-5, with 7 bases that match TRBD2. The CDR3 consists of 11 residues. Germline lookup yields CDR1 MNHEY and CDR2 SVGAGI. The J segment lost 5 bases and the V segment lost 8 bases, leaving 2 bases of the junction unmatched. The CDR3 loop reads CASRGVETQYF. In nucleotides, the CDR3 is TGTGCCAGCCGGGGGGTCGAGACCCAGTACTTC.

This sequence joins TRBV2 and TRBJ1-1, with a tentative D call TRBD1 (6 bases). This CDR3 is built from 13 residues. Trimming pared 8 bases from V and 1 base from J, leaving 11 bases between. CDR1 and CDR2 from the germline V gene are SNHLY and FYNNEI. The chain's CDR3 is CASGETGNTEAFF. CDR3 DNA: TGTGCCAGCGGGGAGACAGGGAACACTGAAGCTTTCTTT. Full variable domain (missing parts from reference TRBV2 and TRBJ1-1): EPEVTQTPSHQVTQMGQEVILRCVPISNHLYFYWYRQILGQKVEFLVSFYNNEISEKSEIFDDQFSVERPDGSNFTLKIRSTKLEDSAMYFCASGETGNTEAFFGQGTRLTVV.

The chain combines TRBV6-5 with TRBJ1-1; 11 bases agree with TRBD1. Germline V gene lookup returns CDR1 MNHEY and CDR2 SVGAGI. The CDR3 totals 15 residues. The V gene end was trimmed by 5 bases and the J gene end by 2 bases; junction bases not matched to a gene: 4. CDR3 nucleotide sequence: TGTGCCAGCAGTCAATGGACAGGGGGCAACACTGAAGCTTTCTTT. Its translation is CASSQWTGGNTEAFF.

The chain couples TRBV30 to TRBJ2-3; the match to TRBD2 covers 13 bases. CDR3 length: 17 amino acids. Trimming took 0 bases from V and 2 from J; bases not matched to a gene: 5. Germline CDR1 and CDR2: GTSNPN and SVGIG (reference sequence). CDR3 in DNA: TGTGCCTGGAGTGTACTGACTAGCGGGGGGTACACAGATACGCAGTATTTT. It is translated as CAWSVLTSGGYTDTQYF.

The chain couples TRBV27 to TRBJ1-5, with 7 positions matching TRBD1. The CDR3 consists of 15 residues. Germline CDR1 and CDR2: MNHEY and SMNVEV (reference sequence). Trimming cost V 5 bases and J 3 bases; bases outside gene matches: 7. The CDR3 DNA reads TGTGCCAGCAGTCAGAACAGGGGTGTCAATCAGCCCCAGCATTTT. Protein: CASSQNRGVNQPQHF.

The rearrangement joins TRBV7-8 to TRBJ2-2, with D possibly being TRBD1 (6 bases). The CDR3 extends over 18 amino acids. The V gene's germline CDR1 is SGHVS and CDR2 FQNEAQ. Trimming left V 10 bases short and J 4 bases short, with 28 bases between. In DNA form, the CDR3 reads TGTGCCACCCCAAGGGGGAGTCGCCTTGTGGGTTTCACCGGGGAGCTGTTTTTT. As protein: CATPRGSRLVGFTGELFF.

This sequence joins TRBV6-1 and TRBJ1-1; TRBD1 agrees at 8 bases. The CDR3 has 16 amino acids. Germline V gene lookup returns CDR1 MNHNS and CDR2 SASEGT. Losses at the gene ends were 3 bases for V and 2 bases for J; bases not matched to a gene: 8. The chain's CDR3 is CASSEVAGGYNTEAFF. In DNA form, the CDR3 reads TGTGCCAGCAGTGAGGTAGCAGGGGGCTATAACACTGAAGCTTTCTTT.

The chain combines TRBV6-5 with TRBJ2-7; D gene ambiguous. From germline, CDR1 is MNHEY and CDR2 SVGAGI. Trimming shortened V by 2 bases and J by 5 bases, and 7 bases separated the two germline ends. The CDR3 is made up of 12 amino acids. This CDR3 reads CASSYGSDEQYF. CDR3 bases: TGTGCCAGCAGTTACGGTTCGGACGAGCAGTACTTC.

This clone was seen only once. In DNA, the CDR3 is TGCGCCAGCGGCGGGACTAGGGGCGTCAATGAGCAGTTCTTC. Protein: CASGGTRGVNEQFF. The rearrangement uses TRBV10-2 and TRBJ2-1; 8 nucleotides line up with TRBD2. The V gene end was trimmed by 8 bases and the J gene end by 6 bases; junction bases not matched to a gene: 9. Germline V gene sequence: CDR1 WSHSY, CDR2 SAAADI. There are 14 residues in the CDR3.

The chain links TRBV19 to TRBJ2-6, with D possibly matching TRBD1 (6 bases). The CDR3 runs to 16 residues. V dropped 10 bases and J dropped 1 base, with 17 bases sitting between them. CDR1 LNHDA and CDR2 SQIVND come from the germline V gene (reference sequence). DNA of the CDR3: TGTGCCACCACCCGGACAGATACATCTGGGGCCAACGTCCTGACTTTC. The encoded protein is CATTRTDTSGANVLTF. Full variable domain (remainder filled in from reference TRBV19 and TRBJ2-6): DGGITQSPKYLFRKEGQNVTLSCEQNLNHDAMYWYRQDPGQGLRLIYYSQIVNDFQKGDIAEGYSVSREKKESFPLTVTSAQKNPTAFYLCATTRTDTSGANVLTFGAGSRLTVL.

The chain combines TRBV5-1 with TRBJ2-5; D is possibly TRBD1 (6 bases). The CDR3 spans 16 residues. Trimming removed 4 bases from V and 2 bases from J, with 18 bases in between. Germline-derived CDR1 and CDR2 are SGHRS and YFSETQ. The DNA for the CDR3 is TGCGCCAGCAGCGGGGGCTGGAGCGCTTCGCAAGAGACCCAGTACTTC. Translation gives CASSGGWSASQETQYF.

This chain joins TRBV7-2 and TRBJ2-7, with 10 positions matching TRBD1. Germline loops: CDR1 SGHTA, CDR2 FQGNSA. There are 14 residues in the CDR3. With 4 bases clipped from V and 3 bases from J, the junction kept 3 bases outside the gene matches. The CDR3 region is CASSSGTGVYEQYF. Written as DNA, the CDR3 is TGTGCCAGCAGCTCCGGGACAGGGGTCTACGAGCAGTACTTC.

This chain links TRBV29-1 with TRBJ1-1; TRBD1 aligns across 8 bases. The CDR3 is made up of 14 amino acids. V dropped 7 bases and J dropped 5; count of bases not matched to a gene: 12. Germline-derived CDR1 and CDR2 are SQVTM and ANQGSEA. The CDR3 spells CSAKTGTGFTEAFF. Here the CDR3 DNA reads TGCAGCGCTAAGACCGGGACAGGCTTTACTGAAGCTTTCTTT.

The rearrangement joins TRBV15 to TRBJ1-2; D might be TRBD1 (5 bases). Per germline, CDR1 LNHNV and CDR2 YYDKDF (reference sequence). CDR3 length: 14 residues. V was trimmed by 0 bases and J by 4 bases, leaving 9 bases between them. CDR3 amino acids: CATSRDFTGYGYTF. The CDR3 DNA follows: TGTGCCACCAGCAGAGATTTTACAGGCTATGGCTACACCTTC.

To note about this clone: This same CDR3 is encoded by further DNA sequences in the sample. The V gene is TRBV6-5, the J gene TRBJ1-2; TRBD1 agrees at 9 bases. Germline V CDR1 and CDR2: MNHEY, SVGAGI. The CDR3 spans 13 residues. V shed 6 bases, J shed 7 bases, and the junction held 6 bases outside the gene matches. This CDR3 is CASSTGTGFGYTF. Written as DNA, the CDR3 is TGTGCCAGCAGCACCGGGACAGGGTTTGGCTACACCTTC.

The chain recombines TRBV5-4 with TRBJ1-1; TRBD1 agrees at 12 bases. Germline lookup yields CDR1 SGHNT and CDR2 YYREEE (reference sequence). With 4 bases clipped from V and 4 bases from J, the junction kept 5 bases outside the gene matches. The CDR3 sequence is 15 residues long. CDR3 DNA sequence: TGTGCCAGCAGCCCCTGGGACAGGGGGCCCACTGAAGCTTTCTTT. It translates to CASSPWDRGPTEAFF. Combining the CDR3 with reference TRBV5-4 and TRBJ1-1 gives the whole variable domain ETGVTQSPTHLIKTRGQQVTLRCSSQSGHNTVSWYQQALGQGPQFIFQYYREEENGRGNFPPRFSGLQFPNYSSELNVNALELDDSALYLCASSPWDRGPTEAFFGQGTRLTVV.

This clone occurred once. The chain has TRBV5-1 and TRBJ2-2; weak D call: TRBD2 (5 bases). Germline CDR1 is SGHRS and CDR2 is YFSETQ. V dropped 6 bases and J dropped 7 bases, with 16 bases sitting between them. The length of the CDR3 is 14 residues. The CDR3 loop reads CASKRTSEVGELFF. CDR3 nucleotide sequence: TGCGCCAGCAAACGGACTTCGGAGGTCGGGGAGCTGTTTTTT.

The rearrangement uses TRBV20-1 and TRBJ2-5; TRBD2 aligns across 10 bases. V lost 3 bases, J lost 2 bases, and 6 bases stayed unmatched. This CDR3 spans 15 amino acids. Germline loops: CDR1 DFQATT, CDR2 SNEGSKA (reference sequence). CDR3 sequence: CSASWTSGIQETQYF. DNA for the CDR3: TGCAGTGCTAGTTGGACTAGCGGAATACAAGAGACCCAGTACTTC.

This clone was detected once. The rearrangement joins TRBV2 to TRBJ2-1; 7 bases are shared with TRBD1. The V gene end was trimmed by 7 bases and the J gene end by 12 bases; junction bases not matched to a gene: 15. CDR1 and CDR2 (germline): SNHLY, FYNNEI. CDR3 length equals 14 residues. CDR3 nucleotide sequence: TGTGCCAGCACATCGGCAGGGGGAAGCCGCCGGCAGTTCTTC. Translation: CASTSAGGSRRQFF.

J is TRBJ2-1 and V is TRBV19; 8 bases line up with TRBD1. Trimming cost V 5 bases and J 0 bases; bases outside gene matches: 6. The CDR3 is 16 residues long. The germline gives CDR1 LNHDA, CDR2 SQIVND (reference sequence). The CDR3 here is CASSGGQASSYNEQFF. The DNA of the CDR3 is TGTGCCAGTAGTGGGGGACAGGCCAGCTCCTACAATGAGCAGTTCTTC.

This chain uses TRBV20-1 with TRBJ1-5; D unresolved. This CDR3 has 13 amino acids. CDR1 and CDR2 from the germline V gene are DFQATT and SNEGSKA (reference sequence). Trimming cost V 3 bases and J 0 bases, with 6 bases left between them. This CDR3 is CSASPHSNQPQHF. The CDR3, as DNA: TGCAGTGCTAGTCCCCATAGCAATCAGCCCCAGCATTTT.

V is TRBV6-1 and J is TRBJ2-5; D possibly corresponds to TRBD1 (5 bases). This CDR3 comprises 13 residues. Germline V CDR1 and CDR2: MNHNS, SASEGT. V lost 3 bases to trimming and J lost 2 bases, with 7 bases between them. The CDR3 DNA reads as TGTGCCAGCAGTGACGACAGACAAGAGACCCAGTACTTC. Encoded protein: CASSDDRQETQYF.